The 12 T cell receptor beta chains listed next were all sequenced from one sample in a study of blood T cell repertoires in COVID-19. TCRdb keeps only in-frame clones here, not all; method: immunoSEQ multiplex PCR. The profile shows about 140,000 clones, 65% to 80% of them singletons. The sequenced material came from peripheral blood. The receptors stem from a man older than 75 with acute or convalescent COVID-19.

This clone has just one count. V gene TRBV7-8 combines with J gene TRBJ2-2; D is unclear. The length of the CDR3 is 16 residues. Germline assignment: CDR1 SGHVS and CDR2 FQNEAQ. V lost 6 bases and J lost 0, with 14 bases in between. DNA for the CDR3: TGTGCCAGCAGGACCTTGACACACCCGAACACCGGGGAGCTGTTTTTT. This translates into CASRTLTHPNTGELFF.

This clone has only one observation. V gene TRBV14 combines with J gene TRBJ1-1; weak D call: TRBD1 (5 bases). The CDR3 contains 13 residues. Germline assignment: CDR1 SGHDN and CDR2 FVKESK. V lost 8 bases, J lost 6 bases, and 16 bases lay in between. Written as DNA, the CDR3 is TGTGCCAGCCAAGGGGACTTTTTCTCTGAAGCTTTCTTT. This sequence encodes CASQGDFFSEAFF.

J is TRBJ2-3 and V is TRBV7-9, with 9 bases identical to TRBD2. Per the germline V gene, CDR1 is SEHNR and CDR2 is FQNEAQ (reference sequence). This CDR3 is 19 amino acids long. The V gene end was trimmed by 4 bases and the J gene end by 0 bases; junction bases not matched to a gene: 14. The CDR3 loop is CASSSRGAGGVSSTDTQYF. The CDR3 nucleotides are TGTGCCAGCAGCTCGAGGGGAGCGGGGGGAGTGTCAAGCACAGATACGCAGTATTTT. Variable domain in full (rest from reference TRBV7-9 and TRBJ2-3): DTGVSQNPRHKITKRGQNVTFRCDPISEHNRLYWYRQTLGQGPEFLTYFQNEAQLEKSRLLSDRFSAERPKGSFSTLEIQRTEQGDSAMYLCASSSRGAGGVSSTDTQYFGPGTRLTVL.

The chain uses TRBV18 and TRBJ2-1; 10 bases fit TRBD1. Per germline, CDR1 KGHSH and CDR2 LQKENI. This CDR3 has 15 residues. V was pared by 4 bases and J by 5 bases, with 5 bases of the junction left unmatched. The CDR3 is CASSQDRGVNNEQFF. The CDR3 DNA reads TGTGCCAGCTCACAGGACAGGGGGGTGAACAATGAGCAGTTCTTC.

The rearrangement uses TRBV5-1 and TRBJ2-1; D gene uncertain. V lost 3 bases to trimming and J lost 5 bases, with 9 bases between them. This CDR3 comprises 13 residues. Per germline, CDR1 SGHRS and CDR2 YFSETQ. Here the CDR3 DNA reads TGCGCCAGCAGCTCTTACATGGACAATGAGCAGTTCTTC. The encoded protein is CASSSYMDNEQFF.

The chain is built from TRBV11-3 and TRBJ1-1; a possible D gene is TRBD1 (5 bases). The CDR3 has 13 residues. V was pared by 5 bases and J by 0 bases, with 7 bases between. Germline CDR1 SGHNT, CDR2 YENEEA. In nucleotides, the CDR3 is TGTGCCAGCAGCGAACAGGTGAACACTGAAGCTTTCTTT. Its protein product is CASSEQVNTEAFF.

The rearrangement links TRBV2 to TRBJ1-2; D is possibly TRBD1 (6 bases). The CDR3 length is 15 residues. CDR1 is SNHLY, CDR2 FYNNEI, per germline. Trimming pared 4 bases from V and 2 bases from J, leaving 14 bases between. The CDR3 protein is CASSVQGRLNYGYTF. CDR3 nucleotide sequence: TGTGCCAGCAGTGTCCAGGGGCGCCTCAACTATGGCTACACCTTC.

This rearrangement joins TRBV19 to TRBJ1-2; no definite D call. Trimming took 5 bases from V and 7 from J, leaving 20 bases between them. Germline V gives CDR1 LNHDA, CDR2 SQIVND (reference sequence). The CDR3 covers 15 residues. In DNA form, the CDR3 reads TGTGCCAGTAGTCCTTTGGGCGCCGGGAGGTTTGGCTACACCTTC. Amino acids: CASSPLGAGRFGYTF.

This chain connects TRBV20-1 to TRBJ1-2; no clear D gene. Trimming pared 5 bases from V and 8 bases from J, leaving 12 bases between. CDR1 and CDR2 from the germline V gene are DFQATT and SNEGSKA (reference sequence). CDR3 length: 11 residues. The CDR3 sequence is CSAPFLQGYTF. For the CDR3, the DNA is TGCAGTGCTCCTTTTCTCCAGGGCTACACCTTC.

This chain links TRBV27 with TRBJ1-4; 8 nucleotides align to TRBD1. Germline trimming cut 6 bases from V and 4 bases from J; bases unmatched to any gene: 4. The germline gives CDR1 MNHEY, CDR2 SMNVEV (reference sequence). The CDR3 is 14 amino acids. CDR3 sequence reads: CASSYRGSNEKLFF. DNA of the CDR3: TGTGCCAGCAGCTACAGGGGGAGTAATGAAAAACTGTTTTTT.

This chain uses TRBV9 with TRBJ1-3, with 7 bases fitting TRBD1. V shed 4 bases, J shed 3 bases, and the junction held 7 bases outside the gene matches. Germline lookup yields CDR1 SGDLS and CDR2 YYNGEE. The CDR3 has 15 residues. The CDR3 loop is CASSPHRGNGNTIYF. In nucleotides, the CDR3 is TGTGCCAGCAGCCCCCACAGGGGAAATGGAAACACCATATATTTT.

This chain connects TRBV11-3 to TRBJ2-2; D not certain. The CDR3 covers 12 residues. V lost 5 bases and J lost 8, with 9 bases in between. CDR1 SGHNT and CDR2 YENEEA come from the germline V gene. In DNA form, the CDR3 reads TGTGCCAGCAGCCCCGGTCGGGGGGAGCTGTTTTTT. Translated: CASSPGRGELFF.